A single sample gave rise to the 14 T cell receptor beta chains below, sequenced in a study of T cell clonality in common variable immunodeficiency (dated by TCRdb to between 2014 and 2016). Broader findings and caveats from the paper: Reportedly, TCRbeta sequences from CVID had fewer deletions and N-nucleotide insertions, and highly modified clones with 13 or more V deletions were absent from CVID.

Which antigens these TCRs recognize remains unknown. The protocol used for the library was the immunoSEQ multiplex PCR assay. This is the immuneACCESS table as TCRdb keeps it, with only in-frame sequences that have V and J called. A part of the clones is gone; compared with another copy, unresolved V genes explain less than half, and the rest is unexplained. Here the sample lists tens of thousands of clones, none seen once only. The top ten hold more than 4.5% of the sample. The sequencing sample was made of peripheral blood mononuclear cells. The receptor set was obtained from a human donor with common variable immunodeficiency.

Concerning this clone: The CDR3 extends 3 residues past the end of the read, so its final part is completed from the germline J gene. This chain connects TRBV7-8 to TRBJ1-2, with 8 bases lining up with TRBD1. Germline V gene sequence: CDR1 SGHVS, CDR2 FQNEAQ. This CDR3 region has 15 residues. Trimming removed 7 bases from V and 1 base from J; junction bases left unmatched: 8. The part of the CDR3 DNA that was read is TGTGCCAGCACCCCCCAGACAGGGGTTAACTATGGC. Translated, it gives CASTPQTGVNYG. The full CDR3 is CASTPQTGVNYGYTF.

In its sample, this clone was seen a few times. The observed sequence ends 3 residues before the CDR3 terminus, with the missing tail filled in from the germline J gene. The chain combines TRBV7-9 with TRBJ1-2, with D perhaps matching TRBD1 (5 bases). The V gene's germline CDR1 is SEHNR and CDR2 FQNEAQ (reference sequence). This CDR3 comprises 13 residues. V was pared by 5 bases and J by 4 bases, with 11 bases between. Partial CDR3 DNA: TGTGCCAGCAGCACCAGGGTGGGCTATGGC. This codes for CASSTRVGYG. The CDR3 as a whole reads CASSTRVGYGYTF.

In regard to this clone: The read stops 3 residues short of the end of the CDR3; the missing end is completed from the germline J gene. The chain joins TRBV30 to TRBJ1-4, with D tentatively TRBD1 (5 bases). Trimming took 2 bases from V and 8 from J, leaving 15 bases between them. The CDR3 is made up of 14 amino acids. The germline CDR1 and CDR2 sequences are GTSNPN and SVGIG (reference sequence). The sequenced CDR3 bases are TGTGCCTGGAGTCTACTTACCCAGGGAGAAAAA. The encoded protein is CAWSLLTQGEK. The complete CDR3 reads CAWSLLTQGEKLFF.

This clone has more than one count but fewer than ten. The CDR3 is cut off 3 residues early in the read; its end comes from the germline J gene. The rearrangement links TRBV6-1 to TRBJ1-2; TRBD1 matches 7 bases. The CDR3 has 13 amino acids. CDR1 is MNHNS, CDR2 SASEGT, per germline. Here the CDR3 reads CASSEQGDSLYTF. The part of the CDR3 DNA that was read is TGTGCCAGCAGTGAACAGGGGGACAGCCTG.

The table lists this clone with a few counts. CDR3 DNA, as far as it was read: TGTGCCAGCAGCCTGACATATCGGAATTCACCC. As protein: CASSLTYRNSP. The full CDR3 is CASSLTYRNSPLHF. This chain uses TRBV5-6 with TRBJ1-6, with no clear D. The missing CDR3 end, 3 residues past where the read stops, is filled in from the germline J gene. The CDR3 spans 14 residues. Germline CDR1 SGHDT, CDR2 YYEEEE. Between the trimmed V and J ends, which lost 4 bases and 7 bases, there was a span of 12 bases.

To note about this clone: Read coverage stops 3 residues before the CDR3 terminus; the germline J gene supplies the remainder. This rearrangement joins TRBV18 to TRBJ1-1, with 10 bases lining up with TRBD1. Germline values: CDR1 KGHSH, CDR2 LQKENI. The CDR3 covers 14 residues. With 3 bases clipped from V and 6 bases from J, the junction kept 4 bases outside the gene matches. CDR3 DNA, as far as it was read: TGTGCCAGCTCACCGGGGGACAGGGGTCCTGAA. This encodes CASSPGDRGPE. The entire CDR3 reads CASSPGDRGPEAFF.

Worth noting for this clone: The read is 3 residues too short to cover the CDR3 end, so that end is filled in from the germline J gene. The chain combines TRBV19 with TRBJ1-2; D not resolved. Germline V lookup: CDR1 LNHDA, CDR2 SQIVND (reference sequence). The V end lost 5 bases, the J end lost 4 bases, and 17 bases lay between the germline ends. CDR3 size: 15 residues. This CDR3 reads CASSLGRSLFYGYTF. The CDR3 bases that were read are TGTGCCAGTAGTTTGGGCAGGTCTTTGTTCTATGGC.

This clone was seen a handful of times. The CDR3 end falls 3 residues outside the read, so it is completed with the germline J gene. The gene calls are TRBV7-9 and TRBJ1-5; D gene ambiguous. Germline V gene data show CDR1 as SEHNR and CDR2 as FQNEAQ (reference sequence). The CDR3 covers 14 residues. V was clipped by 3 bases and J by 2 bases, with 8 bases between them. Here the CDR3 reads CASSFGRGNQPQHF. Partial CDR3 DNA: TGTGCCAGCAGCTTTGGCCGTGGCAATCAGCCC.

A note on this clone: The read ends 3 residues shy of where the CDR3 ends; the end is completed using the germline J gene. The chain recombines TRBV7-2 with TRBJ2-5; D remains ambiguous. Germline values: CDR1 SGHTA, CDR2 FQGNSA. The V end was cut by 6 bases, the J end by 2 bases, with 10 bases between. The CDR3 runs to 13 residues. Partial CDR3 DNA: TGTGCCAGCAGATCACAGCCGCAAGAGACC. Translation: CASRSQPQET. The complete CDR3 reads CASRSQPQETQYF. The full variable domain, its missing parts supplied by reference TRBV7-2 and TRBJ2-5, is GAGVSQSPSNKVTEKGKDVELRCDPISGHTALYWYRQSLGQGLEFLIYFQGNSAPDKSGLPSDRFSAERTGGSVSTLTIQRTQQEDSAVYLCASRSQPQETQYFGPGTRLLVL.

This clone appeared many times. Incomplete CDR3 DNA: TGTGCCAGCTCACCGACTAGTTACACAGATACG. Amino acid sequence: CASSPTSYTDT. The full CDR3 is CASSPTSYTDTQYF. The V and J genes are TRBV18 and TRBJ2-3; a possible D gene is TRBD2 (6 bases). The read is 3 residues too short to cover the CDR3 end, so that end is filled in from the germline J gene. Trimming took 3 bases from V and 2 from J, leaving 9 bases between them. The CDR3 extends over 14 amino acids. Germline V gives CDR1 KGHSH, CDR2 LQKENI.

Note on this clone: From the germline J gene comes the end of the CDR3, since the read stops 3 residues before it. This sequence joins TRBV7-2 and TRBJ2-3, with 9 nucleotides matching TRBD1. Trimming cost V 5 bases and J 7 bases; bases outside gene matches: 4. Germline CDR1 is SGHTA and CDR2 is FQGNSA. This CDR3 is built from 13 residues. This chain's CDR3 is CASSTGQGNTQYF. The sequenced CDR3 bases are TGTGCCAGCAGCACCGGACAGGGGAATACG. Supplemented by reference TRBV7-2 and TRBJ2-3, the full variable domain reads GAGVSQSPSNKVTEKGKDVELRCDPISGHTALYWYRQSLGQGLEFLIYFQGNSAPDKSGLPSDRFSAERTGGSVSTLTIQRTQQEDSAVYLCASSTGQGNTQYFGPGTRLTVL.

This clone has at least ten counts. The read terminates 3 residues ahead of where the CDR3 ends, so the germline J gene completes it. This chain links TRBV5-1 with TRBJ1-2, with D unresolved. CDR1 and CDR2 from the germline V gene are SGHRS and YFSETQ. The ends were cut back, 0 bases at V and 4 bases at J, with 7 bases in the middle. The CDR3 length is 13 residues. Incomplete CDR3 DNA: TGCGCCAGCAGCTTGGACGGGTTCTATGGC. It translates to CASSLDGFYG. In full, the CDR3 is CASSLDGFYGYTF.

This clone was counted many times. Coverage ceases 3 residues before the CDR3 finishes, and the germline J gene fills in the end. The chain has TRBV20-1 and TRBJ1-5; D not certain. The V gene's germline CDR1 is DFQATT and CDR2 SNEGSKA (reference sequence). Trimming pared 3 bases from V and 7 bases from J, leaving 10 bases between. The CDR3 runs to 12 residues. This CDR3 reads CSASSGVQPQHF. CDR3 DNA (partial): TGCAGTGCTAGTAGCGGGGTCCAGCCC.

This clone was seen many times. The read ends 3 residues before the CDR3 terminus; that terminus is restored from the germline J gene. J is TRBJ2-7 and V is TRBV6-1, with D possibly being TRBD1 (5 bases). CDR1 is MNHNS and CDR2 is SASEGT in the germline V gene. V lost 2 bases, J lost 6 bases, and 8 bases lay in between. This CDR3 spans 12 amino acids. The sequenced CDR3 bases are TGTGCCAGCAGTGAAAGGGGTGGCGAG. This sequence encodes CASSERGGE. In full, the CDR3 is CASSERGGEQYF.